This note documents a single TCR beta chain sequence. This entry comes from a study of T cell changes during pregnancy in multiple sclerosis. Libraries were prepared by immunoSEQ multiplex PCR; TCRdb keeps only in-frame clonotypes and omits some of them. The sample consists of 55,000 to 70,000 clones, less than 90% of them appearing once. Between the trimmed V and J ends, which lost 3 bases and 5 bases, there was a span of 5 bases. The CDR3 consists of 12 residues. Germline loops: CDR1 LNHDA, CDR2 SQIVND (reference sequence). The sequence derives from a female donor with multiple sclerosis, enrolled in a pregnancy study. This specimen was CD4+ T cells from peripheral blood mononuclear cells, taken in the third trimester of pregnancy. The chain links TRBV19 to TRBJ1-5; D gene uncertain. The CDR3 DNA reads TGTGCCAGTAGTATGGGAGATCAGCCCCAGCATTTT. Encoded protein: CASSMGDQPQHF. The whole variable domain, filled in from reference TRBV19 and TRBJ1-5, reads DGGITQSPKYLFRKEGQNVTLSCEQNLNHDAMYWYRQDPGQGLRLIYYSQIVNDFQKGDIAEGYSVSREKKESFPLTVTSAQKNPTAFYLCASSMGDQPQHFGDGTRLSIL.